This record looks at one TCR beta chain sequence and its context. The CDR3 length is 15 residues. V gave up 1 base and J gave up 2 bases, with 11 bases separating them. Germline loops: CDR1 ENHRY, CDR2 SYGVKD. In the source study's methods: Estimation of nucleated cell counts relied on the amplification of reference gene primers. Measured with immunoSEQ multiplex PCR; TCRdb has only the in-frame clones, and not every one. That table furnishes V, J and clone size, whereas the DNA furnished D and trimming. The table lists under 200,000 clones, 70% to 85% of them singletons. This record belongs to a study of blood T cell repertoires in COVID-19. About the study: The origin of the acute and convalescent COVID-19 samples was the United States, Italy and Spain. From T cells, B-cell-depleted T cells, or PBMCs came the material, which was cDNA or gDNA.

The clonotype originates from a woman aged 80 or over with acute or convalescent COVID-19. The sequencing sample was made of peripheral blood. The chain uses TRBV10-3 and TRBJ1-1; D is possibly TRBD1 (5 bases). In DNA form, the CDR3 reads TGTGCCATCAGTGAGTGGCGGGACTCAAACACTGAAGCTTTCTTT. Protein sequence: CAISEWRDSNTEAFF.